The clone carrying this T cell receptor (beta chain) was observed a few times. Its target is not known. The entry originates in a study of shared clonotypes between healthy human individuals. CDR1 SGHTA and CDR2 FQGNSA come from the germline V gene. With 4 bases removed from V and 4 bases from J, the gap between germline ends came to 13 bases. The CDR3 has 14 amino acids. Study-wide results and caveats: As a rule, naive subsets had a larger estimated richness than memory subsets.

Some clones are missing from TCRdb's copy, which holds only in-frame ones; the method was immunoSEQ multiplex PCR. The sample contains about a million clones, 77% of which appear only once. CD45RA-negative memory and CD45RA+ naive subsets were split from the CD4+ cells. This clonotype originated in a man younger than 35 in good health. Some clones in this sample may be carry-over from other donors' samples. This chain joins TRBV7-2 and TRBJ1-1; D is possibly TRBD1 (6 bases). The sample comprised memory CD4+ T cells from PBMCs. The subset denotes: CD45RA-negative fraction. The CDR3 spells CASSWGAFVTEAFF. The CDR3 DNA is TGTGCCAGCAGCTGGGGGGCTTTTGTCACTGAAGCTTTCTTT.